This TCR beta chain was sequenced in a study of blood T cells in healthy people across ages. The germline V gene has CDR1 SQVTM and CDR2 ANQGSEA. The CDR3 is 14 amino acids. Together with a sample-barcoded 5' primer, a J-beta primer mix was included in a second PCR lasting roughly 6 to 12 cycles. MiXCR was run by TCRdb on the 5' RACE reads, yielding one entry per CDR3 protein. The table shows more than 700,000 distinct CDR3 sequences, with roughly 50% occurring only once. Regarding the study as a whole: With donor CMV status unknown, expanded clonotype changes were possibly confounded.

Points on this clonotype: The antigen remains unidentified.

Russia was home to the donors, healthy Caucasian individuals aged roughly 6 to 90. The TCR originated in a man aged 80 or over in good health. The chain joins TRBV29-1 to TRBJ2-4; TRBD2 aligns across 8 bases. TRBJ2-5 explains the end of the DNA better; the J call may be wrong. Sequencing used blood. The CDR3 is CSVGRLAGRETQYF. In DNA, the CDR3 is TGCAGCGTTGGAAGGCTAGCGGGTCGGGAGACCCAGTACTTC.